This T cell receptor beta chain emerged from a study of cytomegalovirus exposure and HLA in healthy donors. Amplification used 60 Vbeta primers and 13 Jbeta primers. As handled by the study authors: Unique TCR beta chains numbered about 79 million in a later analysis, with roughly 10 million shared. The table came from immunoSEQ multiplex PCR; TCRdb's copy has only in-frame clones and leaves some out. The V and J calls and clone size are taken from that table; D and trimming were inferred from the DNA. This repertoire shows 200,000 or so clones, approximately 84% found once; its top ten account for around 0.26%. CDR1 is MNHEY and CDR2 is SMNVEV in the germline V gene (reference sequence). Trimming removed 2 bases from V and 0 bases from J, with 8 bases in between. The CDR3 has 15 residues.

The material sequenced was PBMCs. This sequence originates from a boy between 10 and 17 years old in good health and CMV-seronegative. The chain joins TRBV27 to TRBJ1-5; no reliable D call. The CDR3 region is CASSLQSYSNQPQHF. CDR3 nucleotide sequence: TGTGCCAGCAGTTTACAGTCGTATAGCAATCAGCCCCAGCATTTT.